One and the same sample provided the 2 T cell receptor beta chains below, sequenced in a study of CD8 T cells in ankylosing spondylitis listed by TCRdb under 2017. Library construction relied on 5' RACE. Sequencing was performed on an Illumina HiSeq 2500. Through fastp at Q25 and MiXCR, TCRdb rebuilt clones from the public reads, retaining in-frame beta chains. Entries are consolidated by CDR3 protein sequence, retaining the most common genes and DNA. The sample has approximately 150,000 distinct CDR3 sequences on record, roughly 10% of them singletons. Over 12% of the sample is taken by the ten largest. Input material: blood, either unsorted or a sorted T cell fraction (not recorded which). The receptors originated from a female donor with ankylosing spondylitis or in good health (not recorded which).

This clonotype was counted ten times or more. The chain has TRBV29-1 and TRBJ1-1; weak D call: TRBD1 (5 bases). Germline loops: CDR1 SQVTM, CDR2 ANQGSEA. The CDR3 contains 12 residues. The V gene lost 3 bases and the J gene lost 1 base, with 6 bases spanning the gap. Here the CDR3 reads CSVEGGNTEAFF. In DNA, the CDR3 is TGCAGCGTTGAGGGGGGGAACACTGAAGCTTTCTTT.

The chain employs TRBV20-1 and TRBJ2-7, with 10 bases matching TRBD2. The CDR3 sequence is 16 residues long. J gave up 5 bases and V 5 bases, and 15 bases lay outside the gene matches. Per the germline V gene, CDR1 is DFQATT and CDR2 is SNEGSKA (reference sequence). CDR3 bases: TGCAGTGCTCCCACCTTAAGCGGGAGGGCCAGGGACGAGCAGTACTTC. It translates to CSAPTLSGRARDEQYF.